This entry is about one T cell receptor beta chain. What antigen it recognizes has not been identified. No base qualities exist here, and no much larger clone lies one base off it. Interpreted using the paper, the time point label stands for: about 28 days (+/-7) after the second vaccine dose. AZD1222 recipients whose second dose came at about 4 weeks and those whose second dose came at about 12 weeks were combined into one group, since spike-specific TCR depth and breadth did not differ between the two schedules. Samples from vaccinated people were obtained from the UK trials COV001 and COV002, which included a single-blind randomized controlled phase 2/3 trial of AZD1222 (ChAdOx1 nCoV-19) in healthy adults. Trial participant PBMC samples were collected at day 0 and day 28 after the second dose for TCRbeta chain sequencing. This sample was included in a study of T cell responses to AZD1222 COVID-19 vaccine (dated by TCRdb to the early 2020s). For context, the study as a whole: A total of 240 or so trial participants underwent TCR sequencing, of whom about 200 had received two doses of AZD1222 and 26 had received two doses of the MenACWY control vaccine. Trial participants were enrolled into age subgroups of 18-55, 56-69 and 70-plus years, which contained about 150, 28 and 57 TCR-sequenced participants, respectively.

Via the germline V gene, CDR1 is SGHTA and CDR2 FQGNSA. From its cysteine to its phenylalanine, the CDR3 spans 16 amino acids. Only the CDR3 DNA is retained, 48 bases long and in frame from the first base. From V the trimming removes 4 bases and from J it removes 8 bases, while the gene matches leave 12 bases of the junction unaccounted for. The investigation overall reported the following: Epitopes outside the regions mutated in the B.1.351 and B.1.1.7 variants were reportedly recognized by nearly half of the unique spike-specific TCRs. Conclusions about previously exposed vaccinees are limited, since just five to seven AZD1222 recipients were seropositive for SARS-CoV-2 at baseline. The 56-69-year group was small, and its depth increase did not reach significance, likely because of low power. Participants were mostly white British and included more females than males, and it was suggested by the authors that clonal diversity may have been underestimated. Because no samples from the day 14 peak response were available, repertoires could be characterized only after the peak T cell response. The whole spike protein was spanned by vaccine-associated CD4 TCRs, and dominant responses were seen in regions 160-218 and 743-854. A significant rise in spike-specific TCR breadth and depth was observed after two AZD1222 doses relative to day 0 and relative to MenACWY recipients.

The CDR3 regions of human TCRbeta chains were subjected to immunosequencing. Processing in the source paper ran as follows. Repertoire TCRs were checked for matches against a reference library of SARS-CoV-2-specific TCRs that had been generated using the MIRA antigen-specificity platform. Breadth meant the fraction of unique TCRs that were SARS-CoV-2-associated, whereas depth meant the fraction of total T cells that were SARS-CoV-2-associated. Using the MIRA data, every spike-specific TCR was mapped to the spike region that the TCR reacted to and assigned to either a CD4 or a CD8 class. Log10-transformed breadth and depth values were compared by one-way ANOVA with Sidak's multiple comparisons tests. TCRdb holds this immuneACCESS table with in-frame rearrangements only. Some clones are missing; in checked studies, unresolved V genes explain under half, and the rest has no known cause. V, J and clone size reflect that table, while D and trimming were determined from the DNA. The sample table contains about 110,000 clones; only one count was recorded for approximately 94% of them. The ten largest clonotypes hold approximately 2.8% of the sample.

The chain is encoded by TRBV7-2 joined to TRBJ2-4; 9 nucleotides in the junction match TRBD1. The sample here was peripheral blood, taken 28 days after the second AZD1222 dose. The TCR sequence derives from an adult who received the AZD1222 COVID-19 vaccine. The CDR3 amino acid sequence is: CASSSSVGQGQDIQYF. The DNA sequence is given as TGTGCCAGCAGCTCTTCTGTAGGACAGGGGCAGGACATTCAGTACTTC.